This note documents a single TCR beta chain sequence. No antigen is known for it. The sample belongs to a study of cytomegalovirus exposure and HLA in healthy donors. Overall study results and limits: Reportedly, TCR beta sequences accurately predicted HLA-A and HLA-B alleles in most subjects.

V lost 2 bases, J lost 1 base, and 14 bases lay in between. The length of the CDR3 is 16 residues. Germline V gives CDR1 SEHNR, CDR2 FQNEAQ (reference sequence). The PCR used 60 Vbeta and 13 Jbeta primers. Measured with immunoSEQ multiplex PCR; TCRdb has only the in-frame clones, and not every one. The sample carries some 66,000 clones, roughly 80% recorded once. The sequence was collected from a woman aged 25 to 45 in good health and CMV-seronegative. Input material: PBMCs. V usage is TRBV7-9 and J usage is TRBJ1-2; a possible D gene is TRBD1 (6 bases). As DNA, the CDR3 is TGTGCCAGCAGCTTAAGAGGCGACAGGAGTAACTATGGCTACACCTTC. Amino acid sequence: CASSLRGDRSNYGYTF.